This TCR beta chain emerged from a study of T cells in Graves' hyperthyroidism and ophthalmopathy. Study-level points and caveats: Also found in blood were most expanded thyroid clonotypes above 0.001. By a 13 V-J model, ophthalmopathy was set apart from stable hyperthyroidism.

Regions amplified from RNA transcripts were the TCR beta CDR3 regions. HTBI primers drove first-round RT-PCR of the TCR CDR3. Using its own MiXCR run on the multiplex PCR reads, TCRdb lists one record per CDR3 protein. In the table there are about 840,000 distinct CDR3 sequences, roughly 37% of which are singletons. Patients were excluded for uncontrolled infection, other autoimmune disease, pregnancy or lactation. The authors obtained PBMCs from 9 to 10 ml of fresh peripheral blood. The table lists this clonotype with a few counts. Antigen: not known. Material for sequencing was blood. The clonotype originates from a young man with Graves' hyperthyroidism.

CDR3 region: CASSQDRGYTEAFF. The CDR3 nucleotides read TGTGCCAGCAGTCAGGACAGGGGATATACTGAAGCTTTCTTT. The chain couples TRBV19 to TRBJ1-1, with 9 bases aligning to TRBD1. The CDR3 length is 14 residues. CDR1 is LNHDA, CDR2 SQIVND, per germline (reference sequence). The J segment lost 5 bases and the V segment lost 9 bases, leaving 10 bases of the junction unmatched. Full variable domain (remainder filled in from reference TRBV19 and TRBJ1-1): DGGITQSPKYLFRKEGQNVTLSCEQNLNHDAMYWYRQDPGQGLRLIYYSQIVNDFQKGDIAEGYSVSREKKESFPLTVTSAQKNPTAFYLCASSQDRGYTEAFFGQGTRLTVV.